The clone carrying this T cell receptor beta chain was detected only a few times. Its antigen remains unidentified. Via MiXCR, TCRdb re-called the PCR reads, giving one row per CDR3 protein. The data contain about half a million distinct CDR3 sequences, about a fifth of them singletons. This CDR3 is built from 12 residues. Trimming pared 5 bases from V and 2 bases from J, leaving 7 bases between. The source of the sample is a study of molecular identifiers for immune sequencing clone quantification. Points from the study as a whole: Sizes of highly expanded clones could be underestimated through identical TCRs sharing a barcode. Whereas clones above 20 RNA copies held under 1% of naive-cell molecules, they held over 98% of effector molecules. Spiked Jurkat TCR RNA equal to one cell could reportedly be picked out among over 850,000 naive cells.

The specimen was naive CD8+ T cells from blood, with Jurkat cell RNA spiked in. Subset in this sample: FACS-sorted CD8+CD4-CCR7+CD45RA+ naive T cells. The chain links TRBV12-3 or TRBV12-4 to TRBJ2-7, with D unresolved. This clonotype originated in a human donor in good health. Some libraries in this study had Jurkat cell RNA spiked in. CDR3 DNA sequence: TGTGCCAGCAGTAAGGACCCCTACGAGCAGTACTTC. Residues: CASSKDPYEQYF.